This entry lists 24 T cell receptor beta chains sequenced from one sample in a study of blood T cell repertoires in COVID-19 (dated by TCRdb to about 2020). Receptor amplification or capture employed the immunoSEQ multiplex PCR assay. The table was pulled from immuneACCESS by TCRdb, which kept in-frame rearrangements only. Such tables lose some clones; where checked, under half of the loss comes from unresolved V genes, and the rest has no known cause. The sample yields 250,000 to 300,000 clones; about 87% were counted once. The top ten clones comprise roughly a tenth of the sample. Sequencing was performed on peripheral blood. The receptors here all came from an older woman with COVID-19, enrolled during active disease.

The J gene is TRBJ1-1, the V gene TRBV7-9; a weak D match, TRBD1 (5 bases). Germline CDR1 SEHNR, CDR2 FQNEAQ (reference sequence). This CDR3 is built from 16 residues. Between the trimmed V and J ends, which lost 0 bases and 3 bases, there was a span of 14 bases. The CDR3 region has the DNA TGTGCCAGCAGCTTAGCGTCTAGGGGTTTGTACACTGAAGCTTTCTTT. It is translated as CASSLASRGLYTEAFF.

This clone occurred once. The CDR3 nucleotides read TGTGCCAGCTCGCCTACCCGGGGAAATCAGCCCCAGCATTTT. This encodes CASSPTRGNQPQHF. The V and J genes are TRBV18 and TRBJ1-5, with D unclear. Germline V gene sequence: CDR1 KGHSH, CDR2 LQKENI. V was clipped by 6 bases and J by 4 bases, with 13 bases between them. The CDR3 has 14 residues. Combining the CDR3 with reference TRBV18 and TRBJ1-5 gives the whole variable domain NAGVMQNPRHLVRRRGQEARLRCSPMKGHSHVYWYRQLPEEGLKFMVYLQKENIIDESGMPKERFSAEFPKEGPSILRIQQVVRGDSAAYFCASSPTRGNQPQHFGDGTRLSIL.

The rearrangement links TRBV5-4 to TRBJ1-4; the match to TRBD1 covers 7 bases. CDR3 length: 15 residues. V shed 4 bases and J 4 bases; nucleotides not matched to a gene: 7. Germline V gives CDR1 SGHNT, CDR2 YYREEE (reference sequence). CDR3 bases: TGTGCCAGCAGCCGTAGACAGGGTATTAATGAAAAACTGTTTTTT. It is translated as CASSRRQGINEKLFF.

This clone was found a few times. The chain couples TRBV27 to TRBJ2-7; 14 bases are shared with TRBD2. The germline V gene encodes CDR1 MNHEY and CDR2 SMNVEV (reference sequence). This CDR3 is 16 amino acids long. The J segment lost 6 bases and the V segment lost 1 base, leaving 5 bases of the junction unmatched. In DNA, the CDR3 is TGTGCCAGCAGTTTATATTCCGGGACTAGCGGGAGCGAGCAGTACTTC. Encoded protein: CASSLYSGTSGSEQYF.

The sample holds one count of this clone. The chain joins TRBV6-6 to TRBJ1-6; perhaps TRBD1 as D (6 bases). The CDR3 runs 13 residues. Germline CDR1 and CDR2: MNHNY and SVGAGI (reference sequence). V dropped 8 bases and J dropped 10 bases, with 15 bases sitting between them. The CDR3 DNA is TGTGCCAGCGTTCAGGGGTCGGTATCACCCCTCCACTTT. This translates into CASVQGSVSPLHF.

The chain links TRBV6-4 to TRBJ1-5; D unclear. V lost 2 bases, J lost 0 bases, and 8 bases lay in between. Germline loops: CDR1 MRHNA, CDR2 SNTAGT. The CDR3 contains 15 residues. CDR3 bases: TGTGCCAGCAGTGACGACACTTATAGCAATCAGCCCCAGCATTTT. It codes for CASSDDTYSNQPQHF.

This chain uses TRBV3-1 (or the pseudogene TRBV3-2) with TRBJ2-5, with TRBD2 as a possible D gene (5 bases). Germline CDR1 reads LGHDT; CDR2 reads YNNKEL (reference sequence). V lost 1 base, J lost 5 bases, and 11 bases lay in between. This CDR3 is 14 amino acids long. CDR3 amino acids: CASSQVGVTETQYF. CDR3 in DNA: TGTGCCAGCAGCCAAGTCGGGGTTACGGAGACCCAGTACTTC.

This clone came up a few times. This chain connects TRBV7-2 to TRBJ2-7, with 8 bases fitting TRBD2. The length of the CDR3 is 18 residues. Germline loops: CDR1 SGHTA, CDR2 FQGNSA. The V gene end was trimmed by 1 base and the J gene end by 2 bases; junction bases not matched to a gene: 13. Here the CDR3 reads CASSLVPPGLGGAYEQYF. The DNA for the CDR3 is TGTGCCAGCAGCTTAGTACCACCGGGACTAGGGGGAGCCTACGAGCAGTACTTC.

The genes are TRBV7-2 and TRBJ2-1; D unclear. CDR1 and CDR2 (germline): SGHTA, FQGNSA. Trimming removed 3 bases at V and 4 bases at J, with 10 bases between. There are 14 residues in the CDR3. CDR3 in amino acids: CASSLETLYNEQFF. In DNA, the CDR3 is TGTGCCAGCAGCTTGGAGACCCTTTACAATGAGCAGTTCTTC.

The rearrangement joins TRBV27 to TRBJ2-2, with D perhaps TRBD2 (6 bases). V was trimmed by 10 bases and J by 2 bases, leaving 23 bases between them. This CDR3 region has 17 residues. CDR1 and CDR2 (germline): MNHEY, SMNVEV (reference sequence). DNA of the CDR3: TGTGCCACTCAGCATGCCCTTTTGGGGACTAACACCGGGGAGCTGTTTTTT. This codes for CATQHALLGTNTGELFF.

This clone has just a few counts. This rearrangement joins TRBV9 to TRBJ2-3, with a tentative D call TRBD2 (6 bases). With 4 bases removed from V and 0 bases from J, the gap between germline ends came to 12 bases. The CDR3 loop spans 15 amino acids. CDR1 and CDR2 from the germline V gene are SGDLS and YYNGEE. CDR3 residues: CASSQWGGSTDTQYF. DNA for the CDR3: TGTGCCAGCAGCCAATGGGGAGGAAGCACAGATACGCAGTATTTT.

This clone was observed once. The chain joins TRBV30 to TRBJ1-1; tentatively, D is TRBD1 (5 bases). Germline CDR1 is GTSNPN and CDR2 is SVGIG (reference sequence). The CDR3 contains 14 residues. V dropped 3 bases and J dropped 0 bases, with 11 bases sitting between them. CDR3 in amino acids: CAWSPGVMNTEAFF. CDR3 sequence (DNA): TGTGCCTGGAGCCCGGGGGTTATGAACACTGAAGCTTTCTTT.

The rearrangement links TRBV27 to TRBJ2-7, with no clear D. Trimming cost V 2 bases and J 3 bases, with 8 bases left between them. The V gene's germline CDR1 is MNHEY and CDR2 SMNVEV (reference sequence). There are 13 residues in the CDR3. The CDR3 region has the DNA TGTGCCAGCAGTTTAGGTGCGAGCTACGAGCAGTACTTC. As protein: CASSLGASYEQYF.

The chain recombines TRBV19 with TRBJ2-1; D is unclear. Trimming left V 7 bases short and J 0 bases short, with 13 bases between. The length of the CDR3 is 15 residues. Per the germline V gene, CDR1 is LNHDA and CDR2 is SQIVND (reference sequence). The CDR3 is CASKKADSSYNEQFF. Written as DNA, the CDR3 is TGTGCCAGTAAAAAGGCGGATTCCTCCTACAATGAGCAGTTCTTC.

The rearrangement uses TRBV7-3 and TRBJ2-3; D remains ambiguous. Germline V gene data show CDR1 as SGHTA and CDR2 as FQGTGA. The CDR3 sequence is 13 residues long. V dropped 4 bases and J dropped 3 bases, with 8 bases sitting between them. This CDR3 reads CASSYEVTDTQYF. The CDR3 DNA reads TGTGCCAGCAGCTACGAGGTGACAGATACGCAGTATTTT.

The chain combines TRBV5-1 with TRBJ1-2; tentative D call: TRBD1 (6 bases). The germline V gene encodes CDR1 SGHRS and CDR2 YFSETQ. This CDR3 is 14 amino acids long. Trimming cost V 3 bases and J 1 base, with 10 bases left between them. CDR3 coding DNA: TGCGCCAGCAGCTGGGACACCGTTAACTATGGCTACACCTTC. It yields the protein CASSWDTVNYGYTF.

The rearrangement uses TRBV18 and TRBJ2-7, with TRBD1 matching over 8 bases. V dropped 3 bases and J dropped 0; count of bases not matched to a gene: 1. The germline V gene encodes CDR1 KGHSH and CDR2 LQKENI. This CDR3 is 14 amino acids long. As DNA, the CDR3 is TGTGCCAGCTCACCTACAGGGGGCTCCTACGAGCAGTACTTC. Translated, it gives CASSPTGGSYEQYF.

The chain is built from TRBV28 and TRBJ1-5; 10 nucleotides line up with TRBD1. V lost 4 bases to trimming and J lost 4 bases; unmatched junction nucleotides: 4. Germline V gives CDR1 MDHEN, CDR2 SYDVKM. The CDR3 is 15 amino acids. CDR3 residues: CASSSGTGVNQPQHF. The CDR3 nucleotides read TGTGCCAGCAGTTCTGGGACAGGGGTTAATCAGCCCCAGCATTTT.

This clone has just one count. DNA of the CDR3: TGTGCCACCTGGGCTAGCGGGAGTGGGTACGAGCAGTACTTC. It codes for CATWASGSGYEQYF. The gene calls are TRBV27 and TRBJ2-7; 10 bases align to TRBD2. Germline-derived CDR1 and CDR2 are MNHEY and SMNVEV (reference sequence). V shed 10 bases, J shed 4 bases, and the junction held 10 bases outside the gene matches. This CDR3 comprises 14 residues.

The count of this clone is one. CDR3 residues: CASSYGRRGSSPLHF. As DNA, the CDR3 is TGTGCCAGCAGTTACGGGCGGCGAGGGAGCTCACCCCTCCACTTT. The V call is TRBV6-5, the J call TRBJ1-6; D is unresolved. This CDR3 contains 15 residues. V gave up 2 bases and J gave up 10 bases, with 15 bases separating them. Germline CDR1 MNHEY, CDR2 SVGAGI.

The sample holds a few counts of this clone. The chain carries TRBV7-8 and TRBJ1-6, with D uncertain. Germline V gene sequence: CDR1 SGHVS, CDR2 FQNEAQ. Trimming pared 6 bases from V and 6 bases from J, leaving 12 bases between. The CDR3 runs 14 residues. This chain's CDR3 is CASRQETANSPLHF. The CDR3 DNA is TGTGCCAGCAGGCAAGAGACTGCTAATTCACCCCTCCACTTT.

This clone was found a few times. This chain links TRBV19 with TRBJ1-1; 9 nucleotides match TRBD1. This CDR3 region has 16 residues. Looked up from germline, CDR1 is LNHDA and CDR2 is SQIVND (reference sequence). Trimming took 11 bases from V and 0 from J; bases not matched to a gene: 13. The CDR3 region is CAVRGGQGVMNTEAFF. The CDR3 DNA reads as TGTGCCGTGAGAGGGGGACAGGGCGTAATGAACACTGAAGCTTTCTTT.

The chain is built from TRBV10-3 and TRBJ1-1; maybe TRBD1 (6 bases). There are 15 residues in the CDR3. V was trimmed by 4 bases and J by 0 bases, leaving 12 bases between them. Germline CDR1 is ENHRY and CDR2 is SYGVKD. CDR3 residues: CAISGNRDMNTEAFF. DNA of the CDR3: TGTGCCATCAGTGGTAACAGGGACATGAACACTGAAGCTTTCTTT.

This clone was recorded only once. The rearrangement joins TRBV27 to TRBJ2-7; 7 bases fit TRBD2. CDR1 is MNHEY and CDR2 is SMNVEV in the germline V gene (reference sequence). V shed 3 bases and J 0 bases; nucleotides not matched to a gene: 5. The CDR3 totals 15 residues. CDR3 amino acids: CASSFGRATSYEQYF. The CDR3 nucleotides are TGTGCCAGCAGTTTTGGGAGGGCGACCTCCTACGAGCAGTACTTC.